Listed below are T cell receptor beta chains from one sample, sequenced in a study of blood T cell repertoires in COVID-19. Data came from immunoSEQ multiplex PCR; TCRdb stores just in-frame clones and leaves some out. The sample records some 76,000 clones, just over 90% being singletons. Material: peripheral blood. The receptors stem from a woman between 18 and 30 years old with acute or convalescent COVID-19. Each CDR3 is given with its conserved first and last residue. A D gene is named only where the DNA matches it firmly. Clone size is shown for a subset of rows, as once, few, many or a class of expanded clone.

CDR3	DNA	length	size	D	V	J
CASGGKMGNTIYF	TGTGCCAGCGGGGGGAAGATGGGAAACACCATATATTTT	13	-	-	TRBV6-4	TRBJ1-3
CASSVGAGGPNEQFF	TGTGCCAGCAGCGTAGGTGCGGGGGGGCCTAATGAGCAGTTCTTC	15	-	TRBD2	TRBV9	TRBJ2-1
CSASTGSSYNEQFF	TGCAGTGCTAGTACGGGGAGCTCCTACAATGAGCAGTTCTTC	14	-	-	TRBV20-1	TRBJ2-1
CASNRDRDSNQPQHF	TGTGCCAGCAACCGGGACAGGGATAGCAATCAGCCCCAGCATTTT	15	-	TRBD1	TRBV6-5	TRBJ1-5
CASSLVAGDIGEQFF	TGTGCCAGCAGCTTAGTAGCGGGGGACATCGGTGAGCAGTTCTTC	15	-	TRBD2	TRBV7-2	TRBJ2-1
CASSLDGWSTNEKLFF	TGTGCCAGCAGCTTAGACGGGTGGTCGACTAATGAAAAACTGTTTTTT	16	once	-	TRBV7-9	TRBJ1-4
CASSQGRGTSGTRTDTQYF	TGCGCCAGCAGCCAAGGAAGGGGGACTAGCGGGACGCGCACAGATACGCAGTATTTT	19	-	TRBD2	TRBV4-3	TRBJ2-3
CASSLHGQGNYEQYF	TGTGCCAGCAGCTTGCATGGACAGGGGAACTACGAGCAGTACTTC	15	-	TRBD1	TRBV5-6	TRBJ2-7
CASGTSGRPYNEQFF	TGTGCCAGCGGGACTAGCGGGAGGCCCTACAATGAGCAGTTCTTC	15	-	TRBD2	TRBV6-5	TRBJ2-1
CASSEWGVYNEQFF	TGTGCCAGCAGTGAGTGGGGGGTCTACAATGAGCAGTTCTTC	14	-	-	TRBV6-1	TRBJ2-1
CASSVTGDTQPQHF	TGTGCCAGCAGTGTCACAGGGGACACTCAGCCCCAGCATTTT	14	few	TRBD1	TRBV27	TRBJ1-5
CASSMTSVYNEQFF	TGTGCCAGCAGCATGACTAGCGTATACAATGAGCAGTTCTTC	14	-	TRBD2	TRBV2	TRBJ2-1
CASGRQGNTEAFF	TGCGCCAGCGGACGACAGGGGAACACTGAAGCTTTCTTT	13	-	TRBD1	TRBV10-2	TRBJ1-1
CAISHRDTETQYF	TGTGCCATCAGTCATCGGGACACCGAGACCCAGTACTTC	13	-	-	TRBV10-3	TRBJ2-5
CASSLAQGTEAFF	TGTGCCAGCAGCTTAGCGCAGGGAACTGAAGCTTTCTTT	13	-	-	TRBV7-9	TRBJ1-1
CSVVGRGSEKLFF	TGCAGCGTTGTCGGGAGGGGGAGCGAAAAACTGTTTTTT	13	once	-	TRBV29-1	TRBJ1-4
CAISAGLADLSYEQYF	TGTGCCATCAGTGCGGGACTAGCGGACCTCTCCTACGAGCAGTACTTC	16	few	TRBD2	TRBV10-3	TRBJ2-7
CASSQDVGLAYEQYF	TGTGCCAGCAGCCAAGATGTGGGGCTAGCCTACGAGCAGTACTTC	15	-	-	TRBV3-1/TRBV3-2	TRBJ2-7
CASSLRTWTGGTEAFF	TGTGCCAGCAGCTTAAGGACATGGACAGGGGGCACTGAAGCTTTCTTT	16	-	TRBD1	TRBV5-6	TRBJ1-1